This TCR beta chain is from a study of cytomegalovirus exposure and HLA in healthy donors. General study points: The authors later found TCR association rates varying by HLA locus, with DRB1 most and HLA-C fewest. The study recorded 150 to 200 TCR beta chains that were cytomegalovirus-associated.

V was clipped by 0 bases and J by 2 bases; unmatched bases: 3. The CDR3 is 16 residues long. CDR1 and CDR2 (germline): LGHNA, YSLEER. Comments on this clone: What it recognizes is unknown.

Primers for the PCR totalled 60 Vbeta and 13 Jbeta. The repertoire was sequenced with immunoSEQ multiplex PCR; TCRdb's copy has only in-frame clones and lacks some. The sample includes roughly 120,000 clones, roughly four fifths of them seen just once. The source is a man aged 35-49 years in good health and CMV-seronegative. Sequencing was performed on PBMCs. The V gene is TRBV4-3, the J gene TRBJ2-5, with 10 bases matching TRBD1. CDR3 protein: CASSQDAGQGQETQYF. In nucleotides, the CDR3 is TGCGCCAGCAGCCAAGATGCGGGACAGGGGCAAGAGACCCAGTACTTC.